This T cell receptor beta chain was observed in a study of cytomegalovirus exposure and HLA in healthy donors (dated by TCRdb to about 2017). Study-level background: According to an earlier analysis of 550 to 750 of the donors, roughly 180 million T cells yielded 90 million to 130 million unique TCR beta sequences and less than 300 Gb of sequence data. Roughly 300 gigabases of sequencing data and roughly 81 million unique TCR sequences made up an early release that covered approximately 650 HLA-typed donors. Of the 398 genotyped donors, approximately 80% fell in the genetic ancestry cluster associated with self-reported Caucasian donors. The study was designed to test whether signatures of past pathogen exposure could be identified by cataloging public T cell receptors. The T cell repertoires of about 700 subjects were profiled by immunosequencing and related to cytomegalovirus serostatus. Along with the approximately 600-subject first cohort, a separate validation cohort of more than 90 different subjects was used. The study combined high-throughput TCR immunosequencing, statistical association of individual TCRs with disease status, and machine learning to predict cytomegalovirus infection status. To study patterns of TCR occurrence, a later analysis re-analyzed previously published TCR beta repertoires from 500 to 850 donors and added high-resolution HLA genotyping. Rather than drawing on any new phenotypic data, the later analysis identified candidate immune exposures from TCR beta sequences and the way those sequences occurred across donors. An earlier analysis of approximately 500 of the donors applied high-throughput TCR beta sequencing to assess whether each TCR beta V gene segment acted as functional or pseudogenic. Alongside the repertoire data, information on donor age, sex, ethnicity and CMV serostatus was compiled. A later genetic analysis used genome-wide SNP genotypes for about 60% of the 666 donors, treating that subset as a discovery cohort. All discovery cohort repertoires had been generated using a single sequencing platform. Both class I and class II loci were covered by HLA typing, at four-digit resolution. Typing coverage varied by locus: 629-630 donors for A, B, C, DRB1 and DQB1; about 520 for DQA1; about 590 for DPA1; approximately 450 for DPB1. Because of strong linkage in the cohort, roughly five DR-DQ haplotypes were treated as single units for association and clustering. On average, approximately 250,000 unique TCR beta nucleotide sequences were sequenced per donor among about 400 genotyped donors of the cohort, with roughly 19% of those sequences being non-productive.

Study-level results and caveats: In a later analysis, HLA-associated TCR beta chains showed more clonal expansion and lower generation probabilities than non-associated chains that were equally common. Linkage disequilibrium might explain the correlated functional status among segregating V segments, but an unknown experimental factor could not be ruled out. In this cohort, only TCR beta chains were sequenced, and detectable features were limited by the absence of alpha or paired-chain data. A later genetic analysis reported fewer N-insertions in productive TCRs among donors in an Asian-associated ancestry cluster than the approximately 670-donor mean. Several of the top co-occurrence clusters appeared to be linked to parvovirus B19, influenza, CMV and Epstein-Barr virus, according to a later analysis. In a later analysis, TCR association rates were found to vary across HLA loci, with the most associated TCRs seen for DRB1 alleles and the fewest for HLA-C alleles. The authors suggested that the approach could potentially be generalized to other disease states and immunological phenotypes. Roughly uniform sequencing depth across donors was assumed in presence/absence analyses, although this assumption may not hold. CMV serostatus was the only immune exposure information available for the cohort. The earlier analysis of 587 of the donors excluded some 15 rarely observed V segments, including chromosome 9 orphons, because counts were too low. Across donors, most TCR sequences were observed very rarely, whereas some public TCRs were present in many individuals. Because some donors lacked HLA typing at each locus, the association tests relied only on the typed subset. A few of the identified cytomegalovirus-associated TCR beta chains were confirmed in vitro to be specific for cytomegalovirus antigens. Because the 87-base-pair reads could not distinguish some IMGT-functional V segments, including TRBV6-2 and TRBV6-3, those segments were excluded. In an earlier analysis of roughly 560 of the donors, most TCR beta V segments were observed in productive rearrangements about 87% or about 30% of the time, broadly matching IMGT annotations. V-gene and J-gene trimming of TCR beta chains was associated with a missense DCLRE1C variant in a later genetic analysis, and the association was replicated in an independent cohort. A further reported finding was that TCR beta sequences accurately predicted the HLA-A and HLA-B alleles for most subjects in the first cohort. In a later analysis, 15,000 to 20,000 TCR beta sequences were associated with specific HLA alleles at a false discovery rate of 0.05. The sequencing pipeline was judged likely to have produced a cluster of highly shared sequence variants as a technical artifact. The classifier was reported to diagnose cytomegalovirus status with high specificity and sensitivity in both the original cohort and the validation cohort. A later analysis found that most CMV-associated TCR beta chains appeared HLA-restricted, with HLA associations seemingly driven largely by CMV exposure. A total of 150 or so TCR beta chains were listed by the study as associated with cytomegalovirus. Assigning TCR associations to individual alleles was difficult when HLA alleles, especially DR and DQ, strongly co-occurred.

The cohort consisted of 666 healthy bone marrow donors. At the time of sampling, every cohort member was nominally healthy, though immune exposures that went unrecorded were likely present. The donor was CMV seropositive and belonged to the group of about 290 seropositive cohort members. A peripheral blood sample was collected from each donor, and TCR beta sequencing was performed on peripheral blood mononuclear cells. Genomic DNA extraction from the blood cell samples was performed with the Qiagen DNeasy Blood Extraction Kit. About this clone itself: There is no known antigen for this receptor. No much larger clonotype is one base removed from it; base qualities were not supplied.

The germline V gene encodes CDR1 SGHTA and CDR2 FQGTGA. The V end loses 5 bases and the J end loses 3 bases, and a stretch of 16 bases separates them. The CDR3, from cysteine to phenylalanine, totals 15 residues. The sequence is cut down to CDR3 DNA, 45 bases in frame from base 1. The library relied on the immunoSEQ multiplex PCR assay. The multiplex PCR relied on a mix of 60 forward primers for TCR Vbeta segments and 13 reverse primers for TCR Jbeta segments. The CDR3 region of rearranged TCR beta genes was amplified from genomic DNA with a multiplex PCR assay. The Illumina HiSeq System was used to sequence the amplified TCR beta libraries as 87-base-pair reads. As for the original processing: Across the 600 to 700 repertoires, a later analysis counted tens of millions of unique TCR beta chains, about 10 million of which were shared by at least two donors. A nearest-neighbor algorithm error-corrected the raw reads and collapsed the reads into unique sequences, merging closely related sequences to remove PCR and sequencing errors. Alignment of CDR3 sequences to IMGT reference sequences was used to assign V, D and J gene segments. For a sequence to be retained, at least a six-nucleotide match to both a V gene segment and a J gene segment was required. Rearrangements were classified as productive when the CDR3 lacked stop codons and remained in frame with V and J, and all other rearrangements were classified as non-productive. CDR3 was defined according to IMGT convention as the region running from the second conserved V-encoded cysteine to the conserved J-encoded phenylalanine. Sequences without an unambiguous match to a single V gene segment were excluded from the earlier analysis of several hundred of the donors. In an earlier analysis of a few hundred of the donors, V segments were called functional above 56.7% productive rearrangements and were called segregating when the between-donor standard deviation exceeded 5%. A statistical classification framework was built for diagnosing cytomegalovirus status from the catalog of TCR beta chain sequences. In a later analysis, V and J genes were assigned by comparing TCR nucleotide sequences against IMGT/GENE-DB human TR gene sequences. In a later analysis, CDR3 sequences and most-parsimonious VDJ recombination scenarios were assigned using the TCRdist pipeline. In a later analysis, each TCR beta chain was defined by its CDR3 amino acid sequence together with its V-gene family, and reads lacking a unique V-gene family were excluded. As a way to deal with suspected cross-contamination and a sequencing artifact, a later analysis dropped under 600 nucleotide sequences that were highly shared and had low generation probability. For each public chain, a later analysis derived a clonal expansion index from normalized ranks of inferred template counts within each repertoire. A later analysis computed generation probabilities with a VDJ recombination model fitted to out-of-frame rearrangements, and checked the results against IGoR. In a later analysis, TCR-TCR, TCR-HLA and TCR-CMV co-occurrence was scored with hypergeometric tests, and a repertoire-size bias correction was applied to TCR pairs. In a later analysis, false discovery rates were estimated by permuting HLA or CMV assignments 20 times. In a later analysis, co-occurring TCRs were grouped with DBSCAN, and TCRdist sequence similarity was added when clustering was performed within HLA-allele-positive subsets. Repertoires with fewer than 30,000 or more than 120,000 public chains, plus five repertoires with anomalous nucleotide sharing, were excluded from co-occurrence clustering. TCRdb mirrors the immuneACCESS table, restricted to in-frame sequences. Some clones are absent from its copies; in checked studies, under half trace to an unresolved V gene, and the reason for the others is unknown. That table gives V, J and clone size, and the DNA gave D and trimming. The sample has about 200,000 clones on record, roughly four fifths of them singletons. In total, the top ten clones hold 5.5% to 7.5% of the sample.

This TCR came from a woman in her forties or fifties in good health and CMV-seropositive. The rearranged chain carries TRBV7-3 and TRBJ2-5; TRBD2 is perhaps the D gene, given 7 matching bases. The sequencing input was PBMCs. The CDR3 region: CASSPQGLAEETQYF. The DNA sequence is given as TGTGCCAGCAGCCCCCAGGGGCTAGCGGAAGAGACCCAGTACTTC.